This is a list of T cell receptor beta chains from one sample in a study of PD-L1 blockade in urothelial cancer. Generated by immunoSEQ multiplex PCR, the TCRdb table keeps only in-frame clones and is missing some. The table includes around 110,000 clones, roughly 91% detected once. This sample comprised PBMCs, obtained around atezolizumab (anti-PD-L1) treatment. The receptors derive from a man aged 60 to 69 with urothelial cancer. The CDR3 runs from the conserved cysteine through the conserved F or W. Each record gives: D gene, J gene, clone size, V gene, CDR3 DNA, CDR3 protein. D genes are given only for firm matches. Not all rows give a size; the values are once, few, many and, for expanded clones, a class.

>NA|TRBJ1-4|NA|TRBV15
TGTGCCACCAGCAGAGATCCTCCTGGCGGGGTTGGAGAAAAACTGTTTTTT
CATSRDPPGGVGEKLFF
>TRBD1|TRBJ2-4|once|TRBV5-6
TGTGCCAGCAGCTTGGGGACAGGGAGCATTCAGTACTTC
CASSLGTGSIQYF
>NA|TRBJ2-5|NA|TRBV5-6
TGTGCCAGCAGCTCCGGGTCCGCGGAGACCCAGTACTTC
CASSSGSAETQYF
>TRBD1|TRBJ1-4|NA|TRBV4-2
TGTGCCAGCAGCCACCCGGGACAGGAAGGTGAAAAACTGTTTTTT
CASSHPGQEGEKLFF
>NA|TRBJ1-5|once|TRBV4-2
TGTGCCAGCAGCCAAATGGGGGGATTCAATCAGCCCCAGCATTTT
CASSQMGGFNQPQHF
>NA|TRBJ1-4|NA|TRBV28
TGTGCCAGCAGCTCCAGGGAAAAACTGTTTTTT
CASSSREKLFF
>NA|TRBJ1-2|NA|TRBV6-6
TGTGCCAGCAGTTACTCGGACCTAGGGGGTGGCGATGGCTACACCTTC
CASSYSDLGGGDGYTF
>TRBD1|TRBJ1-2|NA|TRBV7-2
TGTGCCAGCAGCTCCGGACAGGGAAGGGTTCGGGATGGCTACACCTTC
CASSSGQGRVRDGYTF
>TRBD1|TRBJ1-2|once|TRBV6-5
TGTGCCAGCAGTCGGACAGGGGCCCTGGGCTATGGCTACACCTTC
CASSRTGALGYGYTF
>NA|TRBJ1-5|NA|TRBV19
TGTGCCAGTAGTATCGGACAGAATCAGCCCCAGCATTTT
CASSIGQNQPQHF
>NA|TRBJ1-2|NA|TRBV11-2
TGTGCCAGCAGCTTAGGAACCGAGCATGGCTACACCTTC
CASSLGTEHGYTF
>NA|TRBJ2-1|NA|TRBV10-1
TGCGCCAGCAGCGATTCGGGGAGTATCAATGAGCAGTTCTTC
CASSDSGSINEQFF
>NA|TRBJ2-3|few|TRBV5-4
TGTGCCAGCAGCTATGGGGGGACAGGCACAGATACGCAGTATTTT
CASSYGGTGTDTQYF
>NA|TRBJ2-1|NA|TRBV11-2
TGTGCCAGCAGCTTGAGACAGCTCGAGGATGAGCAGTTCTTC
CASSLRQLEDEQFF
>NA|TRBJ2-7|NA|TRBV19
TGTGCCACCAAGGACATCTACGAGCAGTACTTC
CATKDIYEQYF
>NA|TRBJ1-2|few|TRBV7-9
TGTGCCAGCAGCACGCAGGCGGGCAGCTATGGCTACACCTTC
CASSTQAGSYGYTF
>NA|TRBJ2-7|NA|TRBV30
TGTGCCTGGAGTGTAGGTCGACTCGGCGAGCAGTACTTC
CAWSVGRLGEQYF
>NA|TRBJ2-3|NA|TRBV2
TGTGCCAGCGCCGCTTCCGGGACAAACACAGATACGCAGTATTTT
CASAASGTNTDTQYF
>NA|TRBJ1-1|NA|TRBV7-3
TGTGCCAGCAGCTCCGGGTTCCAGAACACTGAAGCTTTCTTT
CASSSGFQNTEAFF
>TRBD1|TRBJ2-7|NA|TRBV5-1
TGCGCCAGCAGACGACAGGGCGAAGAGCAGTACTTC
CASRRQGEEQYF
>NA|TRBJ2-1|NA|TRBV19
TGTGCCAGTAGAGATAGCCCGGGAGATGGGGACAATGAGCAGTTCTTC
CASRDSPGDGDNEQFF
>TRBD2|TRBJ2-1|NA|TRBV11-3
TGTGCCAGCAGCCCACGGACTAGCGGCTACAATGAGCAGTTCTTC
CASSPRTSGYNEQFF
>NA|TRBJ2-1|NA|TRBV5-4
TGTGCCAGCAGCTTGGTGTTAGCGGCTGAGCAGTTCTTC
CASSLVLAAEQFF
>TRBD1|TRBJ1-4|once|TRBV9
TGTGCCAGCAGCGTAGGGGACAGGAACGAAAAACTGTTTTTT
CASSVGDRNEKLFF
>TRBD1|TRBJ2-1|few|TRBV14
TGTGCCAGCAGCCAAGACGGACAGGGGGCACGTGAGCAGTTCTTC
CASSQDGQGAREQFF
>NA|TRBJ2-7|NA|TRBV28
TGTGCCAGCAGTTCCGAGGGGGTCAGCACCTACGAGCAGTACTTC
CASSSEGVSTYEQYF
>NA|TRBJ2-6|NA|TRBV5-5
TGTGCCAGCAGCTTGGGCGGCAGGGGCCAGGGGGGGGCCAACGTCCTGACTTTC
CASSLGGRGQGGANVLTF
>NA|TRBJ2-7|NA|TRBV6-6
TGTGCCAGCAGGGCCCGGCAGGGCGCAAAGTACTTC
CASRARQGAKYF
>TRBD1|TRBJ2-2|once|TRBV6-5
TGTGCCAGCAGTTCGGGACAGGCGGTCGGGGAGCTGTTTTTT
CASSSGQAVGELFF
>TRBD2|TRBJ2-3|NA|TRBV6-6
TGTGCCAGCAGTTCCACTAGCGGTAGCACAGATACGCAGTATTTT
CASSSTSGSTDTQYF
>TRBD2|TRBJ2-1|medium-sized|TRBV14
TGTGCCAGCAGCCCTACTAGCGGGGCAGGGAATGAGCAGTTCTTC
CASSPTSGAGNEQFF
>NA|TRBJ2-5|NA|TRBV6-1
TGTGCCAGCAGTGAAGCCCGGGAGACCCAGTACTTC
CASSEARETQYF
>NA|TRBJ2-5|NA|TRBV1
TGCACCAGCAGCCACCCTAGGGGGGTAGCGGGGTCTCAAGAGACCCAGTACTTC
CTSSHPRGVAGSQETQYF
>TRBD2|TRBJ2-7|NA|TRBV6-1
TGTGCCAGCAGTGCCGAAGGGACTAGCTGGTCGTACGAGCAGTACTTC
CASSAEGTSWSYEQYF
>NA|TRBJ1-1|NA|TRBV6-1
TGTGCCAGCAGTGTCCGGGGAGAGAACACTGAAGCTTTCTTT
CASSVRGENTEAFF
>TRBD2|TRBJ2-2|NA|TRBV7-3
TGTGCCAGCAGCTTGTGGGGGGGGTTGGACACCGGGGAGCTGTTTTTT
CASSLWGGLDTGELFF
>NA|TRBJ1-1|NA|TRBV28
TGTGCCAGCAGCCTAGGCCTGTTAGTCACTGAAGCTTTCTTT
CASSLGLLVTEAFF
>TRBD2|TRBJ2-3|many|TRBV9
TGTGCCAGCAGCGGGGCTAGCGGGGGGGTCACAGATACGCAGTATTTT
CASSGASGGVTDTQYF
>NA|TRBJ1-3|NA|TRBV13
TGTGCCAGCAGCTTGTGGCAGGGAATTGGAAACACCATATATTTT
CASSLWQGIGNTIYF
>NA|TRBJ1-2|NA|TRBV6-1
TGTGCCAGCATCTCCGGGAGCTCGGGGTATGGCTACACCTTC
CASISGSSGYGYTF
>NA|TRBJ1-3|NA|TRBV6-6
TGTGCCAGCAGTTACTCCTCGGGGATCTCTGGAAACACCATATATTTT
CASSYSSGISGNTIYF